This TCR beta chain was identified in a study of T-cell memory formation after mild COVID-19. Looking at the study overall: Largely donor-specific sequence clusters came from a couple of donors.

Constant-segment primers and 5'RACE yielded cDNA libraries for TCR alpha and TCR beta, each carrying sample barcodes and UMIs. TCRdb fed the 5' RACE reads into MiXCR, producing one record per CDR3 protein. The sample includes 350,000 to 500,000 distinct CDR3 sequences, under 25% of them seen just once. CDR3 length: 14 residues. Losses at the gene ends were 7 bases for V and 5 bases for J; bases not matched to a gene: 8. Study results and caveats: Shrinking CD4+ clones resided mostly in CM and EM, and CD8+ ones in EMRA. The appearance of some responding clones in pre-infection memory suggested that cross-reactive memory joined.

In its sample, this clonotype was seen a few times. Its antigen is as yet unknown. The source of this sequence is an adult woman who had mild COVID-19 (a few samples of this study predate the infection). Cell type and time point are not known. The sequenced sample was PBMCs or a T cell subset sorted from them (not recorded which). The chain carries TRBV12-3 or TRBV12-4 and TRBJ1-1; TRBD1 matches 9 bases. Here the CDR3 reads CASTRTGVGTEAFF. The CDR3 DNA reads TGTGCCAGCACCCGGACAGGGGTGGGAACTGAAGCTTTCTTT.